These 21 T cell receptor beta chains originate from one sample sequenced in a study of post-analysis software for immune sequencing data. General study results and limits: In patients, 4 to 6 TRBV segments were more frequent than in controls, with TRBV5-6, TRBV5-1 and TRBV20-1 among them.

These receptors' targets are unknown. Included in the TCR beta cDNA libraries were unique molecular identifiers. In TCRdb, the PCR reads were re-called with MiXCR into one record per CDR3 protein. The table records approximately 730,000 distinct CDR3 sequences, around 27% of them present only once. Sequenced input: blood. The source is a girl aged 10 to 17 with multiple sclerosis.

This clonotype was picked up a small number of times. The chain has TRBV7-2 and TRBJ1-2; D might be TRBD1 (5 bases). Trimming took off 5 bases at V and 7 bases at J, with 17 bases between the two ends. CDR1 is SGHTA, CDR2 FQGNSA, per germline. This CDR3 region has 14 residues. Written as DNA, the CDR3 is TGTGCCAGCAGCGCCCCGGGGCCTACGTTTGGCTACACCTTC. It codes for CASSAPGPTFGYTF. Full variable domain (missing parts from reference TRBV7-2 and TRBJ1-2): GAGVSQSPSNKVTEKGKDVELRCDPISGHTALYWYRQSLGQGLEFLIYFQGNSAPDKSGLPSDRFSAERTGGSVSTLTIQRTQQEDSAVYLCASSAPGPTFGYTFGSGTRLTVV.

This clonotype appeared a few times. The CDR3 sequence is CSVPGQGLETQYF. The DNA for the CDR3 is TGCAGCGTTCCCGGACAGGGATTAGAGACCCAGTACTTC. This chain connects TRBV29-1 to TRBJ2-5, with 8 nucleotides matching TRBD1. With V trimmed by 5 bases and J by 4 bases, 6 bases remained unmatched. Per germline, CDR1 SQVTM and CDR2 ANQGSEA. The CDR3 runs 13 residues.

Concerning this clonotype itself: This could be a read error, since a much larger clone is one nucleotide away. V and J are TRBV4-1 and TRBJ2-7; D is perhaps TRBD1 (6 bases). This CDR3 region has 15 residues. CDR1 MGHRA and CDR2 YSYEKL come from the germline V gene. The V end was cut by 1 base, the J end by 3 bases, with 13 bases between. CDR3 amino acids: CASSQGSGQLYEQYF. The CDR3 coding sequence is TGCGCCAGCAGCCAAGGCAGCGGACAGCTCTACGAGCAGTACTTC.

This clonotype was detected ten times or more. The chain recombines TRBV29-1 with TRBJ2-5; TRBD2 matches at 8 bases. The V gene's germline CDR1 is SQVTM and CDR2 ANQGSEA. Trimming removed 5 bases from V and 6 bases from J; junction bases left unmatched: 11. The CDR3 has 14 amino acids. CDR3 amino acids: CSVRREGRTQTQYF. The CDR3 coding sequence is TGCAGCGTTCGCCGGGAGGGACGTACTCAGACCCAGTACTTC.

Comments on this clonotype: Its ends do not fully match the called genes, so a read error is possible. The chain recombines TRBV4-3 with TRBJ2-7; 8 bases are a match to TRBD2. The CDR3 is 15 amino acids. Germline CDR1 is LGHNA and CDR2 is YSLEER. The CDR3 DNA is TGCGCCGGCAGCCAAGGTTACAGCGGGGGCGACGAGCAGTACTTC. It encodes CAGSQGYSGGDEQYF.

V usage is TRBV2 and J usage is TRBJ1-2; no clear D. CDR1 is SNHLY and CDR2 is FYNNEI in the germline V gene. The V end lost 1 base, the J end lost 2 bases, and 11 bases lay between the germline ends. The CDR3 totals 15 residues. CDR3 loop: CASSEGGGLNYGYTF. Written as DNA, the CDR3 is TGTGCCAGCAGTGAAGGTGGAGGGTTAAACTATGGCTACACCTTC.

The rearrangement joins TRBV19 to TRBJ2-3; 10 nucleotides line up with TRBD2. From germline, CDR1 is LNHDA and CDR2 SQIVND (reference sequence). V was clipped by 5 bases and J by 5 bases; unmatched bases: 10. CDR3 length: 16 residues. The CDR3 spells CASSALTSGLIDTQYF. In DNA form, the CDR3 reads TGTGCCAGTAGTGCTCTGACTAGCGGGTTGATAGATACGCAGTATTTT.

This clonotype was detected a few times. V gene TRBV27 combines with J gene TRBJ2-7, with D perhaps TRBD2 (6 bases). The CDR3 loop spans 11 amino acids. Deletions cut 6 bases from V and 5 bases from J, with 8 bases between. Per the germline V gene, CDR1 is MNHEY and CDR2 is SMNVEV (reference sequence). The CDR3, as DNA: TGTGCCAGCAGGGCGGGGAACGAGCAGTACTTC. Residues: CASRAGNEQYF.

The chain combines TRBV28 with TRBJ2-5; 9 bases align to TRBD1. The CDR3 extends over 13 amino acids. Looked up from germline, CDR1 is MDHEN and CDR2 is SYDVKM. V was clipped by 8 bases and J by 2 bases; unmatched bases: 3. The CDR3 protein is CASGTGTQETQYF. CDR3 bases: TGTGCCAGCGGGACAGGGACACAAGAGACCCAGTACTTC.

This clonotype was detected only a few times. The chain joins TRBV7-2 to TRBJ1-6; D is undetermined. Between the trimmed V and J ends, which lost 5 bases and 8 bases, there was a span of 16 bases. In germline, CDR1 is SGHTA, CDR2 FQGNSA. This CDR3 contains 15 residues. The DNA of the CDR3 is TGTGCCAGCAGCCTCGACGCAGGAATCGATTCACCCCTCCACTTT. This gives the protein CASSLDAGIDSPLHF. Looking up the rest from reference TRBV7-2 and TRBJ1-6 gives the full variable domain: GAGVSQSPSNKVTEKGKDVELRCDPISGHTALYWYRQSLGQGLEFLIYFQGNSAPDKSGLPSDRFSAERTGGSVSTLTIQRTQQEDSAVYLCASSLDAGIDSPLHFGNGTRLTVT.

This clonotype was recorded many times. The chain has TRBV20-1 and TRBJ1-2; D gene ambiguous. Germline assignment: CDR1 DFQATT and CDR2 SNEGSKA (reference sequence). The CDR3 sequence is 10 residues long. V shed 6 bases and J shed 7 bases, with 9 bases lying between them. CDR3 DNA sequence: TGCAGTGCCCCGGACGGTGGCTACACCTTC. This translates into CSAPDGGYTF.

The genes are TRBV6-1 and TRBJ2-1; 14 bases are shared with TRBD2. Germline values: CDR1 MNHNS, CDR2 SASEGT. The CDR3 runs 19 residues. With 6 bases clipped from V and 0 bases from J, the junction kept 10 bases outside the gene matches. The CDR3: CASSKGLAGVMSSYNEQFF. CDR3 sequence (DNA): TGTGCCAGCAGCAAGGGACTAGCGGGAGTGATGAGCTCCTACAATGAGCAGTTCTTC.

This clonotype was seen ten or more times. V gene TRBV29-1 combines with J gene TRBJ2-1; no reliable D call. V was cut by 7 bases and J by 0 bases, with 10 bases left in between. CDR1 is SQVTM and CDR2 is ANQGSEA in the germline V gene. The CDR3 consists of 13 residues. The CDR3: CSGVAGSYNEQFF. The CDR3 DNA sequence: TGCAGCGGTGTAGCTGGCTCCTACAATGAGCAGTTCTTC.

This clonotype was seen only a few times. This chain links TRBV4-2 with TRBJ2-4; D is perhaps TRBD1 (6 bases). Trimming took 1 base from V and 2 from J, leaving 9 bases between them. CDR1 is LGHNA and CDR2 is YNFKEQ in the germline V gene. This CDR3 spans 15 amino acids. The CDR3 region is CASSQGGGSKNIQYF. In DNA, the CDR3 is TGTGCCAGCAGCCAAGGAGGGGGTTCCAAAAACATTCAGTACTTC.

The chain uses TRBV11-2 and TRBJ2-3; D remains ambiguous. The V end was cut by 4 bases, the J end by 0 bases, with 17 bases between. This CDR3 has 17 amino acids. Germline V CDR1 and CDR2: SGHAT, FQNNGV. The CDR3 bases are TGTGCCAGCAGCTCACCGATCGTCCCGGACAGCACAGATACGCAGTATTTT. It codes for CASSSPIVPDSTDTQYF.

This sequence joins TRBV28 and TRBJ2-3; weak D call: TRBD2 (6 bases). Trimming removed 1 base at V and 5 bases at J, with 10 bases between. The CDR3 length is 14 residues. Germline CDR1 is MDHEN and CDR2 is SYDVKM. The DNA for the CDR3 is TGTGCCAGCAGTTTATTGCTAGCGCAAGATACGCAGTATTTT. Translating gives CASSLLLAQDTQYF.

The chain couples TRBV6-5 to TRBJ2-1; TRBD1 matches at 9 bases. After removal of 6 bases from V and 4 bases from J, the junction contained 4 bases not matched to a gene. The CDR3 runs 14 residues. Germline CDR1 reads MNHEY; CDR2 reads SVGAGI. The CDR3 nucleotides read TGTGCCAGCAGCCAGGACAGGGGATACAATGAGCAGTTCTTC. Its protein is CASSQDRGYNEQFF.

This clonotype was seen many times. The chain employs TRBV6-5 and TRBJ1-2, with D perhaps TRBD1 (5 bases). Trimming pared 5 bases from V and 5 bases from J, leaving 12 bases between. The CDR3 consists of 13 residues. From germline, CDR1 is MNHEY and CDR2 SVGAGI. CDR3 amino acids: CASSDQGPYGYTF. The CDR3 nucleotides are TGTGCCAGCAGTGATCAGGGTCCATATGGCTACACCTTC.

This rearrangement joins TRBV4-1 to TRBJ1-2; D remains unclear. The germline V gene encodes CDR1 MGHRA and CDR2 YSYEKL. V dropped 2 bases and J dropped 4 bases, with 14 bases sitting between them. This CDR3 comprises 15 residues. The CDR3: CASSQQRGDTYGYTF. CDR3 coding DNA: TGCGCCAGCAGCCAACAAAGAGGAGACACCTATGGCTACACCTTC.

The chain employs TRBV6-1 and TRBJ2-1; D might be TRBD2 (6 bases). Germline V gene sequence: CDR1 MNHNS, CDR2 SASEGT. This CDR3 spans 14 amino acids. V was trimmed by 7 bases and J by 0 bases, leaving 10 bases between them. The CDR3 nucleotides read TGTGCCAGCAAGGAGGGGAGCTCCTACAATGAGCAGTTCTTC. Amino acids: CASKEGSSYNEQFF.

The V and J genes are TRBV27 and TRBJ1-5; TRBD1 aligns across 9 bases. Trimming cost V 4 bases and J 6 bases; bases outside gene matches: 10. This CDR3 is built from 16 residues. Germline lookup yields CDR1 MNHEY and CDR2 SMNVEV (reference sequence). CDR3 sequence (DNA): TGTGCCAGCAGTTCCCGGTCACAGGGGGCGGCTCAGCCCCAGCATTTT. Protein sequence: CASSSRSQGAAQPQHF.